The 30 T cell receptor beta chains below were found in one sample sequenced in a study of shared clonotypes between healthy human individuals. Data came from immunoSEQ multiplex PCR; TCRdb stores just in-frame clones and leaves some out. The sample includes 500,000 to 650,000 clones, about 80% of them seen just once. The sequenced sample was PBMCs. The receptors stem from a woman aged 40 to 50 in good health. Some clones in this sample may be carry-over from other donors' samples.

The chain has TRBV27 and TRBJ2-5; 13 nucleotides align to TRBD2. The trim removed 5 bases at V and 4 bases at J, leaving 4 bases unmatched. The germline CDR1 and CDR2 sequences are MNHEY and SMNVEV (reference sequence). CDR3 length: 15 residues. The chain's CDR3 is CASSIGTSGIETQYF. The CDR3 nucleotides are TGTGCCAGCAGTATAGGGACTAGCGGGATAGAGACCCAGTACTTC.

There are a few counts of this clone. The gene calls are TRBV9 and TRBJ1-5; D is ambiguous. V gave up 0 bases and J gave up 6 bases, with 13 bases separating them. This CDR3 comprises 15 residues. Germline V gene sequence: CDR1 SGDLS, CDR2 YYNGEE. This CDR3 reads CASSVGASEGQPQHF. The CDR3 DNA reads as TGTGCCAGCAGCGTAGGGGCATCAGAGGGTCAGCCCCAGCATTTT.

This sequence joins TRBV4-1 and TRBJ1-4, with a weak D call TRBD1 (6 bases). Trimming left V 6 bases short and J 8 bases short, with 19 bases between. Germline V gene lookup returns CDR1 MGHRA and CDR2 YSYEKL. The CDR3 covers 15 residues. CDR3 nucleotide sequence: TGCGCCAGCAGACGTAACAGGGAATTACGGGAAAAACTGTTTTTT. This gives the protein CASRRNRELREKLFF.

V is TRBV19 and J is TRBJ1-3; TRBD1 matches 7 bases. Germline assignment: CDR1 LNHDA and CDR2 SQIVND (reference sequence). The CDR3 runs 16 residues. The V and J ends lost 8 bases and 3 bases, in that order; junction bases with no gene match: 13. This chain's CDR3 is CASAQGVEAFGNTIYF. The CDR3 nucleotides read TGTGCCAGTGCTCAGGGGGTTGAAGCGTTTGGAAACACCATATATTTT. Combining the CDR3 with reference TRBV19 and TRBJ1-3 gives the whole variable domain DGGITQSPKYLFRKEGQNVTLSCEQNLNHDAMYWYRQDPGQGLRLIYYSQIVNDFQKGDIAEGYSVSREKKESFPLTVTSAQKNPTAFYLCASAQGVEAFGNTIYFGEGSWLTVV.

The chain carries TRBV29-1 and TRBJ1-4; TRBD1 matches 7 bases. This CDR3 spans 15 amino acids. Germline lookup yields CDR1 SQVTM and CDR2 ANQGSEA. V trimming: 7 bases; J trimming: 6 bases; junction bases outside the gene matches: 14. The CDR3 loop is CSAAGTATNDEKLFF. DNA for the CDR3: TGCAGCGCGGCTGGGACAGCAACTAATGATGAAAAACTGTTTTTT.

CDR3 loop: CASSLGLAPGELFF. The DNA of the CDR3 is TGTGCCAGCAGCTTAGGACTAGCCCCCGGGGAGCTGTTTTTT. The V and J genes are TRBV11-2 and TRBJ2-2; 7 bases map to TRBD2. Germline V gene data show CDR1 as SGHAT and CDR2 as FQNNGV. Trimming cost V 1 base and J 6 bases; bases outside gene matches: 2. The CDR3 extends over 14 amino acids.

This CDR3 reads CASSVDALGLGETQYF. As DNA, the CDR3 is TGTGCCAGCAGCGTAGATGCACTTGGCCTCGGGGAGACCCAGTACTTC. J is TRBJ2-5 and V is TRBV9; D uncertain. This CDR3 comprises 16 residues. V gave up 0 bases and J gave up 5 bases, with 17 bases separating them. Germline values: CDR1 SGDLS, CDR2 YYNGEE.

This clone was counted once. CDR3: CASSLGTHNEQFF. CDR3 in DNA: TGTGCCAGCAGCCTGGGGACACACAATGAGCAGTTCTTC. The chain uses TRBV7-9 and TRBJ2-1; weak D call: TRBD1 (6 bases). The CDR3 contains 13 residues. V shed 5 bases and J shed 5 bases, with 10 bases lying between them. From germline, CDR1 is SEHNR and CDR2 FQNEAQ (reference sequence).

This chain uses TRBV19 with TRBJ1-1, with TRBD1 matching 8 bases. The CDR3 totals 14 residues. V shed 3 bases and J 8 bases; nucleotides not matched to a gene: 8. CDR1 and CDR2 from the germline V gene are LNHDA and SQIVND (reference sequence). CDR3 nucleotides: TGTGCCAGTAGTATCGCAGGGACAGGAGGAGAAGCTTTCTTT. Translation gives CASSIAGTGGEAFF.

The chain has TRBV6-5 and TRBJ1-2; 12 bases match TRBD1. The germline CDR1 and CDR2 sequences are MNHEY and SVGAGI. Trimming at V came to 5 bases and at J to 6 bases, leaving 4 bases not matched to a gene. CDR3 length: 14 residues. The CDR3 DNA reads as TGTGCCAGCAGTCGAAGGGACAGGGGGCATGGCTACACCTTC. Its translation is CASSRRDRGHGYTF.

The J gene is TRBJ2-3, the V gene TRBV2; the match to TRBD2 covers 8 bases. There are 14 residues in the CDR3. Trimming took 7 bases from V and 6 from J; bases not matched to a gene: 9. From germline, CDR1 is SNHLY and CDR2 FYNNEI. In DNA, the CDR3 is TGTGCCAGCACCAGACTAGCGCACAGTGATACGCAGTATTTT. Its protein product is CASTRLAHSDTQYF.

V is TRBV5-1 and J is TRBJ2-2; 7 bases match TRBD1. This CDR3 spans 14 amino acids. V lost 3 bases and J lost 4; bases outside the gene matches: 3. The germline gives CDR1 SGHRS, CDR2 YFSETQ. DNA of the CDR3: TGCGCCAGCAGCTATGACAGGGCCACCGGGGAGCTGTTTTTT. Its translation: CASSYDRATGELFF.

At least ten counts were recorded for this clone. The chain joins TRBV20-1 to TRBJ1-1; D not certain. The CDR3 sequence is 11 residues long. Germline lookup yields CDR1 DFQATT and CDR2 SNEGSKA (reference sequence). With 3 bases removed from V and 3 bases from J, the gap between germline ends came to 5 bases. The CDR3 spells CSAREDTEAFF. CDR3 in DNA: TGCAGTGCTAGGGAGGACACTGAAGCTTTCTTT.

The count of this clone is one. Being one base from a much bigger clone, this may be a read error. This sample also contains other DNA sequences that code for the same CDR3. The chain employs TRBV7-9 and TRBJ2-5; the match to TRBD1 covers 7 bases. This CDR3 contains 13 residues. Germline-derived CDR1 and CDR2 are SEHNR and FQNEAQ (reference sequence). In DNA, the CDR3 is TGTGCAGGGGGCACCCAGCCCCAAGAGACCCAGTACTTC. It translates to CAGGTQPQETQYF.

Turning to this clone: A much larger clone is a single base away; this may be a read error. The chain uses TRBV27 and TRBJ1-5; no clear D gene. The CDR3 sequence is 13 residues long. Germline V gives CDR1 MNHEY, CDR2 SMNVEV (reference sequence). V was cut by 5 bases and J by 3 bases, with 8 bases left in between. The CDR3 DNA reads TGTGCCAGCAGTATGTGGTTCAATCAGCCCCAGCATTTT. This codes for CASSMWFNQPQHF.

This chain joins TRBV28 and TRBJ1-3; 12 bases map to TRBD1. This CDR3 is built from 19 residues. Germline trimming cut 4 bases from V and 2 bases from J; bases unmatched to any gene: 12. From germline, CDR1 is MDHEN and CDR2 SYDVKM. In nucleotides, the CDR3 is TGTGCCAGCAGTTCCTACCAAACCGGGACAGGGGGCGCTGGAAACACCATATATTTT. Its translation is CASSSYQTGTGGAGNTIYF.

The rearrangement links TRBV5-1 to TRBJ2-7, with no clear D. The CDR3 totals 13 residues. Between the trimmed V and J ends, which lost 5 bases and 2 bases, there was a span of 11 bases. Germline V gene sequence: CDR1 SGHRS, CDR2 YFSETQ. The CDR3 here is CASREAVTYEQYF. In DNA form, the CDR3 reads TGCGCCAGCAGAGAGGCGGTGACCTACGAGCAGTACTTC.

The chain uses TRBV29-1 and TRBJ2-1; TRBD2 agrees at 9 bases. This CDR3 comprises 12 residues. Germline CDR1 SQVTM, CDR2 ANQGSEA. The CDR3 protein is CTASGTYNEQFF. In DNA, the CDR3 is TGCACCGCTAGCGGGACGTACAATGAGCAGTTCTTC.

The chain joins TRBV11-3 to TRBJ1-5; D ambiguous. Germline-derived CDR1 and CDR2 are SGHNT and YENEEA. V dropped 1 base and J dropped 4 bases, with 8 bases sitting between them. The CDR3 contains 14 residues. CDR3 residues: CASSLGGGNQPQHF. The CDR3 DNA is TGTGCCAGCAGCTTAGGGGGAGGTAATCAGCCCCAGCATTTT.

About this clone: Other DNA sequences in the same sample also yield this CDR3. This chain uses TRBV7-3 with TRBJ1-1; no definite D call. The ends were cut back, 2 bases at V and 1 base at J, with 5 bases in the middle. This CDR3 is 13 amino acids long. From germline, CDR1 is SGHTA and CDR2 FQGTGA. The CDR3: CASSLGRNTEAFF. CDR3 DNA sequence: TGTGCCAGCAGCTTAGGCAGGAACACTGAAGCTTTCTTT. Drawing the rest from reference TRBV7-3 and TRBJ1-1, the complete variable domain is GAGVSQTPSNKVTEKGKYVELRCDPISGHTALYWYRQSLGQGPEFLIYFQGTGAADDSGLPNDRFFAVRPEGSVSTLKIQRTERGDSAVYLCASSLGRNTEAFFGQGTRLTVV.

This chain links TRBV5-1 with TRBJ2-6; possible D gene TRBD1, 5 bases. The CDR3 runs 18 residues. Deletions cut 0 bases from V and 0 bases from J, with 13 bases between. Germline V gene lookup returns CDR1 SGHRS and CDR2 YFSETQ. The CDR3 DNA follows: TGCGCCAGCAGCTTGGCCCCGACAGCCCTCTCTGGGGCCAACGTCCTGACTTTC. Its translation: CASSLAPTALSGANVLTF.

The chain recombines TRBV7-2 with TRBJ1-2; D ambiguous. The length of the CDR3 is 13 residues. From germline, CDR1 is SGHTA and CDR2 FQGNSA. V lost 5 bases and J lost 2, with 9 bases in between. CDR3 nucleotides: TGTGCCAGCAGCGGAAGCCTAAACTATGGCTACACCTTC. Its translation is CASSGSLNYGYTF.

The chain links TRBV7-2 to TRBJ2-1; no reliable D call. V gave up 3 bases and J gave up 3 bases, with 9 bases separating them. The germline CDR1 and CDR2 sequences are SGHTA and FQGNSA. The CDR3 has 14 amino acids. In nucleotides, the CDR3 is TGTGCCAGCAGCTTCTGGGGTGTCTACAATGAGCAGTTCTTC. This gives the protein CASSFWGVYNEQFF.

The J gene is TRBJ1-4, the V gene TRBV5-6; D is ambiguous. The V gene's germline CDR1 is SGHDT and CDR2 YYEEEE. The V end lost 4 bases, the J end lost 5 bases, and 18 bases lay between the germline ends. The CDR3 length is 16 residues. The chain's CDR3 is CASSDTRRNSNEKLFF. CDR3 in DNA: TGTGCCAGCAGCGACACAAGACGGAATTCGAATGAAAAACTGTTTTTT.

The chain joins TRBV7-8 to TRBJ2-3, with 12 bases matching TRBD2. Germline-derived CDR1 and CDR2 are SGHVS and FQNEAQ. The CDR3 loop spans 17 amino acids. The ends lost 5 bases at V and 1 base at J; junction bases unmatched: 7. The CDR3 DNA sequence: TGTGCCAGCAGCCTCACCCGACTAGCGGGAGGCACAGATACGCAGTATTTT. It is translated as CASSLTRLAGGTDTQYF.

The CDR3 bases are TGTGCCAGCAGCCCCGTTAGGGGGAACACTGAAGCTTTCTTT. Protein: CASSPVRGNTEAFF. The rearrangement uses TRBV14 and TRBJ1-1, with D perhaps matching TRBD1 (5 bases). The germline CDR1 and CDR2 sequences are SGHDN and FVKESK. This CDR3 spans 14 amino acids. Deletions cut 4 bases from V and 1 base from J, with 10 bases between.

The CDR3 here is CASSLEGVGTYSYEQYF. CDR3 in DNA: TGTGCCAGCAGCTTAGAGGGGGTGGGAACGTACTCCTACGAGCAGTACTTC. The J gene is TRBJ2-7, the V gene TRBV7-9; D may be TRBD1 (6 bases). The CDR3 is made up of 17 amino acids. Deletions cut 1 base from V and 0 bases from J, with 16 bases between. The V gene's germline CDR1 is SEHNR and CDR2 FQNEAQ (reference sequence).

The sample holds one count of this clone. This chain uses TRBV11-1 with TRBJ2-2; no reliable D call. Germline assignment: CDR1 SGHAT and CDR2 FQDESV (reference sequence). The V end was cut by 6 bases, the J end by 1 base, with 6 bases between. The CDR3 length is 13 residues. CDR3 sequence (DNA): TGTGCCAGCAGTGTGGTGAACACCGGGGAGCTGTTTTTT. This encodes CASSVVNTGELFF. Full variable domain (rest looked up from reference TRBV11-1 and TRBJ2-2): EAEVAQSPRYKITEKSQAVAFWCDPISGHATLYWYRQILGQGPELLVQFQDESVVDDSQLPKDRFSAERLKGVDSTLKIQPAELGDSAMYLCASSVVNTGELFFGEGSRLTVL.

This clone was seen many times. The chain joins TRBV28 to TRBJ2-1; 8 bases match TRBD2. V was pared by 4 bases and J by 0 bases, with 5 bases of the junction left unmatched. The CDR3 contains 16 residues. Germline CDR1 and CDR2: MDHEN and SYDVKM. The CDR3 reads CASSSSSGSSYNEQFF. In DNA form, the CDR3 reads TGTGCCAGCAGTTCCTCAAGCGGGAGCTCCTACAATGAGCAGTTCTTC.

The chain has TRBV2 and TRBJ1-6; no firm D call. Trimming took off 1 base at V and 13 bases at J, with 8 bases between the two ends. The CDR3 has 12 amino acids. From germline, CDR1 is SNHLY and CDR2 FYNNEI. The CDR3 loop reads CASSEGSRPLHF. The CDR3 bases are TGTGCCAGCAGTGAAGGGTCTCGGCCCCTCCACTTT.